The table lists the clone carrying this T cell receptor beta chain with a count of one. Its target is not known. Original methodology: After removing out-of-frame reads, around 2 million distinct TCRbeta sequences remained. TCRdb's table, derived via immunoSEQ multiplex PCR, lists solely in-frame clones and lacks some. From that table come the V and J calls and clone size; the DNA was used to work out D and trimming. Among over 65,000 clones listed, about 73% were seen once. The ends were cut back, 8 bases at V and 1 base at J, with 15 bases in the middle. The germline CDR1 and CDR2 sequences are MDHEN and SYDVKM. CDR3 size: 14 residues. Single viable CD3+CD4+CD8-CD45RO+ cells were sorted as the memory CD4+ T cells. CD4+ T cells were isolated by positive magnetic selection. The sample belongs to a study of memory CD4+ T cells and cytomegalovirus serostatus. Overall study results and limits: The CMV-associated TCR signature appears largely within the CD4+ memory repertoire.

The source of this sequence is an adult in good health and CMV-seropositive. V is TRBV28 and J is TRBJ2-7; no definite D call. Sequenced: memory CD4+ T cells from blood. The CDR3 DNA is TGTGCCAGCTCGGAGACGGATGGTTCCTACGAGCAGTACTTC. It codes for CASSETDGSYEQYF.